This T cell receptor (beta chain) came from a study of blood T cell repertoires in COVID-19. TCRdb's table, derived via immunoSEQ multiplex PCR, lists solely in-frame clones and lacks some. This table holds about 180,000 clones, about 88% found once. CDR1 SQVTM and CDR2 ANQGSEA come from the germline V gene. This CDR3 is built from 14 residues. V gave up 0 bases and J gave up 8 bases; unmatched junction bases: 8. The V call is TRBV29-1, the J call TRBJ1-2, with TRBD1 matching over 8 bases. The source is a man aged 18 to 29 who had recovered from COVID-19. The specimen sequenced was peripheral blood. CDR3 sequence: CSVEDPGQGGGYTF. In DNA, the CDR3 is TGCAGCGTTGAAGATCCCGGACAGGGTGGAGGCTACACCTTC.